This passage covers 30 T cell receptor beta chains from one sample sequenced in a study of blood T cell repertoires in COVID-19. Here immunoSEQ multiplex PCR was the method, and the copy in TCRdb shows in-frame clones only, minus some. The sample has approximately 280,000 clones; around 86% are singletons. Sequencing was done on a sample of PBMCs or T cells enriched from blood (not recorded which). The source of these receptors is a woman aged 18-29 years who had recovered from COVID-19.

The V call is TRBV19, the J call TRBJ2-2, with TRBD1 matching 8 bases. There are 15 residues in the CDR3. The germline V gene has CDR1 LNHDA and CDR2 SQIVND (reference sequence). V gave up 7 bases and J gave up 0 bases; unmatched junction bases: 4. The CDR3 DNA reads as TGTGCCAGTAAGATGACAGGGGCGAACACCGGGGAGCTGTTTTTT. This sequence encodes CASKMTGANTGELFF. Complete variable domain (other parts from reference TRBV19 and TRBJ2-2): DGGITQSPKYLFRKEGQNVTLSCEQNLNHDAMYWYRQDPGQGLRLIYYSQIVNDFQKGDIAEGYSVSREKKESFPLTVTSAQKNPTAFYLCASKMTGANTGELFFGEGSRLTVL.

The chain couples TRBV5-1 to TRBJ2-1; D is possibly TRBD1 (5 bases). In germline, CDR1 is SGHRS, CDR2 YFSETQ. The CDR3 is made up of 15 amino acids. V shed 0 bases and J shed 3 bases, with 10 bases lying between them. The CDR3: CASSLERTNYNEQFF. Here the CDR3 DNA reads TGCGCCAGCAGCTTGGAGAGGACAAACTACAATGAGCAGTTCTTC.

The chain has TRBV7-9 and TRBJ2-3; 7 positions agree with TRBD2. Germline CDR1 is SEHNR and CDR2 is FQNEAQ (reference sequence). The CDR3 has 16 residues. Losses at the gene ends were 5 bases for V and 6 bases for J; bases not matched to a gene: 14. CDR3 amino acids: CASSPTRTSIVDTQYF. The CDR3 DNA reads as TGTGCCAGCAGCCCTACGCGGACTAGTATTGTCGATACGCAGTATTTT.

The chain uses TRBV10-2 and TRBJ2-1; TRBD2 aligns across 7 bases. This CDR3 region has 14 residues. J lost 5 bases, V lost 10 bases, and 11 bases had no gene match. CDR1 WSHSY and CDR2 SAAADI come from the germline V gene. CDR3: CATTGLAENNEQFF. The CDR3 bases are TGCGCCACCACGGGCCTAGCGGAAAACAATGAGCAGTTCTTC.

The genes are TRBV7-6 and TRBJ1-6, with 7 bases lining up with TRBD1. Germline V gene data show CDR1 as SGHVS and CDR2 as FNYEAQ. The CDR3 covers 16 residues. Losses at the gene ends were 5 bases for V and 7 bases for J; bases not matched to a gene: 11. CDR3 region: CASSPGQGGKNSPLHF. For the CDR3, the DNA is TGTGCCAGCAGCCCAGGTCAGGGGGGCAAGAATTCACCCCTCCACTTT.

This clone was recorded a few times. This sequence joins TRBV4-1 and TRBJ1-5; maybe TRBD1 (6 bases). V gave up 3 bases and J gave up 5 bases, with 17 bases separating them. The germline V gene encodes CDR1 MGHRA and CDR2 YSYEKL. The length of the CDR3 is 16 residues. The CDR3 sequence is CASSHYRGQRDQPQHF. The CDR3 DNA reads TGCGCCAGCAGCCACTACCGGGGACAACGGGATCAGCCCCAGCATTTT.

This rearrangement joins TRBV13 to TRBJ1-1; 9 bases line up with TRBD1. V lost 5 bases and J lost 2; bases outside the gene matches: 3. CDR3 length: 14 amino acids. Germline lookup yields CDR1 PRHDT and CDR2 FYEKMQ (reference sequence). The CDR3 sequence: CASSRGQGNTEAFF. The CDR3 coding sequence is TGTGCCAGCAGCCGGGGACAGGGAAACACTGAAGCTTTCTTT.

The J gene is TRBJ2-1, the V gene TRBV15; tentatively, D is TRBD2 (6 bases). CDR3 length: 13 amino acids. The V and J ends lost 3 bases and 9 bases respectively, with 12 bases between them. Germline CDR1 and CDR2: LNHNV and YYDKDF (reference sequence). CDR3 nucleotide sequence: TGTGCCACCAGCAGCCCCCTTAGCGGTGAGCAGTTCTTC. Amino acids: CATSSPLSGEQFF. The variable domain in full, completed from reference TRBV15 and TRBJ2-1, reads DAMVIQNPRYQVTQFGKPVTLSCSQTLNHNVMYWYQQKSSQAPKLLFHYYDKDFNNEADTPDNFQSRRPNTSFCFLDIRSPGLGDTAMYLCATSSPLSGEQFFGPGTRLTVL.

This chain connects TRBV27 to TRBJ2-1; D uncertain. CDR3 length: 11 amino acids. The germline CDR1 and CDR2 sequences are MNHEY and SMNVEV (reference sequence). V was cut by 7 bases and J by 4 bases, with 5 bases left in between. The CDR3 sequence is CASTLYNEQFF. In DNA form, the CDR3 reads TGTGCCAGCACCCTATACAATGAGCAGTTCTTC.

The V gene is TRBV21-1, the J gene TRBJ1-1. TRBV21-1 represents a pseudogene. The CDR3 has 16 amino acids. CDR3 coding DNA: TGTGCCAGCAGCAAAGTAGCGGACACCCCGGGGACTGAAGCTTTCTTT. This codes for CASSKVADTPGTEAFF.

The rearrangement joins TRBV3-1 (or the pseudogene TRBV3-2) to TRBJ2-1; D possibly corresponds to TRBD2 (6 bases). Trimming removed 3 bases at V and 4 bases at J, with 13 bases between. This CDR3 is 15 amino acids long. Germline assignment: CDR1 LGHDT and CDR2 YNNKEL (reference sequence). The CDR3 DNA is TGTGCCAGCAGCCAGGACTATGTGCCGTACAATGAGCAGTTCTTC. Protein: CASSQDYVPYNEQFF.

About this clone: At the DNA level, this CDR3 is encoded by other sequences in the same sample as well. The chain employs TRBV10-3 and TRBJ1-2; 10 bases agree with TRBD1. The V gene end was trimmed by 7 bases and the J gene end by 4 bases; junction bases not matched to a gene: 3. The CDR3 has 13 residues. Germline assignment: CDR1 ENHRY and CDR2 SYGVKD. For the CDR3, the DNA is TGTGCCATCAATGGACAGGGGGGCTATGGCTACACCTTC. This encodes CAINGQGGYGYTF.

The J gene is TRBJ1-1, the V gene TRBV11-3, with a weak D call TRBD1 (6 bases). V gave up 2 bases and J gave up 0 bases, with 13 bases separating them. Germline V gene lookup returns CDR1 SGHNT and CDR2 YENEEA. This CDR3 region has 16 residues. CDR3 in DNA: TGTGCCAGCAGCTTAACACAGGGTGTCCTGAACACTGAAGCTTTCTTT. It translates to CASSLTQGVLNTEAFF.

The rearrangement uses TRBV5-5 and TRBJ1-1; D gene unclear. V lost 3 bases and J 4 bases, leaving 10 bases between the germline ends. Germline values: CDR1 SGHKS, CDR2 YYEKEE (reference sequence). The CDR3 contains 13 residues. This CDR3 reads CASSSGRGTEAFF. The CDR3 nucleotides read TGTGCCAGCAGCTCCGGGCGGGGCACTGAAGCTTTCTTT.

The chain recombines TRBV28 with TRBJ2-5; 7 bases match TRBD1. This CDR3 has 14 residues. V dropped 5 bases and J dropped 5; count of bases not matched to a gene: 8. Germline assignment: CDR1 MDHEN and CDR2 SYDVKM. The chain's CDR3 is CASSLRQGGETQYF. The CDR3 nucleotides are TGTGCCAGCAGTCTTCGACAGGGTGGGGAGACCCAGTACTTC.

CDR3 in amino acids: CSQGISSGANVLTF. In DNA form, the CDR3 reads TGTTCTCAGGGGATCAGCTCTGGGGCCAACGTCCTGACTTTC. This chain links TRBV7-9 with TRBJ2-6, with D perhaps TRBD1 (6 bases). CDR1 SEHNR and CDR2 FQNEAQ come from the germline V gene (reference sequence). The CDR3 sequence is 14 residues long. The full variable domain, rest sourced from reference TRBV7-9 and TRBJ2-6, is DTGVSQNPRHKITKRGQNVTFRCDPISEHNRLYWYRQTLGQGPEFLTYFQNEAQLEKSRLLSDRFSAERPKGSFSTLEIQRTEQGDSAMYLCSQGISSGANVLTFGAGSRLTVL.

V is TRBV7-9 and J is TRBJ2-2, with D maybe TRBD1 (6 bases). Germline values: CDR1 SEHNR, CDR2 FQNEAQ (reference sequence). Trimming shortened V by 5 bases and J by 0 bases, and 16 bases separated the two germline ends. The CDR3 runs 17 residues. DNA for the CDR3: TGTGCCAGCAGCCCTAGGGGGTCTGCGGCGAACACCGGGGAGCTGTTTTTT. It specifies CASSPRGSAANTGELFF.

J is TRBJ2-5 and V is TRBV6-5; 14 bases align to TRBD2. The V gene's germline CDR1 is MNHEY and CDR2 SVGAGI. The trim removed 0 bases at V and 5 bases at J, leaving 2 bases unmatched. This CDR3 comprises 16 residues. The CDR3, as DNA: TGTGCCAGCAGTTACTCGGGACTAGCGGGAGCCGAGACCCAGTACTTC. Its translation: CASSYSGLAGAETQYF.

V is TRBV12-3 or TRBV12-4 and J is TRBJ2-5, with TRBD2 as a possible D gene (5 bases). The V gene lost 4 bases and the J gene lost 2 bases, with 8 bases spanning the gap. The CDR3 has 13 amino acids. CDR3 sequence: CASSSGIQETQYF. The CDR3 DNA follows: TGTGCCAGCAGTTCGGGGATTCAAGAGACCCAGTACTTC.

This chain joins TRBV30 and TRBJ2-7; D is perhaps TRBD1 (6 bases). The CDR3 has 12 residues. Trimming took 8 bases from V and 1 from J, leaving 12 bases between them. In germline, CDR1 is GTSNPN, CDR2 SVGIG (reference sequence). The CDR3 spells CAASDRSYEQYF. CDR3 nucleotide sequence: TGTGCCGCCAGCGACAGGTCCTACGAGCAGTACTTC. Full variable domain (rest looked up from reference TRBV30 and TRBJ2-7): SQTIHQWPATLVQPVGSPLSLECTVEGTSNPNLYWYRQAAGRGLQLLFYSVGIGQISSEVPQNLSASRPQDRQFILSSKKLLLSDSGFYLCAASDRSYEQYFGPGTRLTVT.

The chain uses TRBV5-1 and TRBJ2-5, with 11 bases lining up with TRBD2. CDR1 and CDR2 (germline): SGHRS, YFSETQ. The CDR3 spans 16 residues. The V and J ends lost 4 bases and 0 bases, in that order; junction bases with no gene match: 5. CDR3 bases: TGCGCCAGCAGCCCATTACTAGCGGGGGACCAAGAGACCCAGTACTTC. Protein: CASSPLLAGDQETQYF.

The chain uses TRBV30 and TRBJ1-3, with D possibly being TRBD1 (6 bases). The germline V and J ends were trimmed by 4 bases and 1 base, with 8 bases remaining between them. The CDR3 length is 13 residues. Germline CDR1 reads GTSNPN; CDR2 reads SVGIG (reference sequence). CDR3 residues: CAWTGTSGNTIYF. In DNA, the CDR3 is TGTGCCTGGACGGGGACATCTGGAAACACCATATATTTT.

The chain uses TRBV6-6 and TRBJ1-2; tentatively, D is TRBD1 (5 bases). The CDR3 has 13 residues. Trimming removed 6 bases from V and 6 bases from J, with 14 bases in between. From germline, CDR1 is MNHNY and CDR2 SVGAGI (reference sequence). The CDR3 region is CASSPRVGDGYTF. In DNA, the CDR3 is TGTGCCAGCAGCCCCAGGGTTGGTGATGGCTACACCTTC.

CDR3: CASSRPGENEKLFF. CDR3 bases: TGTGCCAGCAGTCGTCCAGGGGAGAATGAAAAACTGTTTTTT. V is TRBV28 and J is TRBJ1-4, with a weak D call TRBD1 (6 bases). The CDR3 extends over 14 amino acids. CDR1 and CDR2 (germline): MDHEN, SYDVKM. The ends were cut back, 5 bases at V and 5 bases at J, with 12 bases in the middle.

The rearrangement uses TRBV5-4 and TRBJ2-3; 7 bases line up with TRBD1. The CDR3 contains 16 residues. The V segment lost 1 base and the J segment 7 bases; nucleotides outside the gene matches: 12. The germline gives CDR1 SGHNT, CDR2 YYREEE (reference sequence). The CDR3 region is CASSLPRQGVNNTQYF. As DNA, the CDR3 is TGTGCCAGCAGCTTGCCTCGACAGGGAGTAAACAATACGCAGTATTTT. Supplemented by reference TRBV5-4 and TRBJ2-3, the full variable domain reads ETGVTQSPTHLIKTRGQQVTLRCSSQSGHNTVSWYQQALGQGPQFIFQYYREEENGRGNFPPRFSGLQFPNYSSELNVNALELDDSALYLCASSLPRQGVNNTQYFGPGTRLTVL.

This clone has a handful of counts. The gene calls are TRBV14 and TRBJ1-5, with D possibly being TRBD1 (5 bases). From germline, CDR1 is SGHDN and CDR2 FVKESK. V gave up 3 bases and J gave up 6 bases, with 9 bases separating them. This CDR3 has 13 amino acids. CDR3 loop: CASSHGQGQPQHF. The CDR3 DNA sequence: TGTGCCAGCAGCCATGGGCAGGGTCAGCCCCAGCATTTT.

The chain employs TRBV6-5 and TRBJ2-3; 10 nucleotides align to TRBD2. Trimming took 6 bases from V and 6 from J; bases not matched to a gene: 9. The germline gives CDR1 MNHEY, CDR2 SVGAGI. CDR3 length: 15 residues. The CDR3 coding sequence is TGTGCCAGCAGCCTTTCTAGCGGGGGCTGGGATACGCAGTATTTT. It encodes CASSLSSGGWDTQYF.

The chain links TRBV11-2 to TRBJ1-4; 7 positions match TRBD1. This CDR3 contains 15 residues. The germline CDR1 and CDR2 sequences are SGHAT and FQNNGV. J was trimmed by 8 bases and V by 5 bases; bases with no gene match: 11. Here the CDR3 DNA reads TGTGCCAGCAGCCCCCCGGACAGGAGGGGGGAAAAACTGTTTTTT. Translation: CASSPPDRRGEKLFF.

The chain employs TRBV18 and TRBJ2-6; 10 bases line up with TRBD1. The V segment lost 3 bases and the J segment 1 base; nucleotides outside the gene matches: 9. From germline, CDR1 is KGHSH and CDR2 LQKENI. The CDR3 runs to 19 residues. In nucleotides, the CDR3 is TGTGCCAGCTCACCCCAATTCGGGACAGGGGCATCTGGGGCCAACGTCCTGACTTTC. This codes for CASSPQFGTGASGANVLTF.

The rearrangement uses TRBV11-2 and TRBJ2-2; TRBD1 is a possible D gene (5 bases). The germline gives CDR1 SGHAT, CDR2 FQNNGV. This CDR3 spans 19 amino acids. V gave up 2 bases and J gave up 0 bases, with 19 bases separating them. As DNA, the CDR3 is TGTGCCAGCAGCTTATGGTACAGGTCCTCCTTTTCGAACACCGGGGAGCTGTTTTTT. Its translation: CASSLWYRSSFSNTGELFF. The full variable domain, in which reference TRBV11-2 and TRBJ2-2 provide the parts outside the CDR3, is EAGVAQSPRYKIIEKRQSVAFWCNPISGHATLYWYQQILGQGPKLLIQFQNNGVVDDSQLPKDRFSAERLKGVDSTLKIQPAKLEDSAVYLCASSLWYRSSFSNTGELFFGEGSRLTVL.